This T cell receptor beta chain derives from a study of regulatory T cells in long-lasting Graves disease (TCRdb year 2021). Context from the whole study: Newly diagnosed Graves' disease patients had taken antithyroid drugs for less than 3 months. A total of about 35 samples underwent TCR sequencing, from about 13 patients with persistent Graves' disease and 20 or so patients with newly diagnosed Graves' disease. The study took place in China and was registered as a clinical trial. Patients with persistent Graves' disease were compared with patients with newly diagnosed Graves' disease using TCR sequencing and RNA sequencing of peripheral blood. Overall study outcomes, separate from this receptor: The authors noted that the small sample size was a limitation that may lower accuracy. Persistent Graves' disease patients showed lower TCR Shannon entropy and fewer highly expanded clones than newly diagnosed patients, suggesting clonal expansion. More public clonotypes were shared among persistent patients (roughly 2,900) than among newly diagnosed patients (just under 1,000). Sequencing and analysis were restricted to the TCR beta chain. The study examined only peripheral blood because the primary lesion, thyroid tissue, could not be accessed. Persistent disease showed preferential use of TRBV28, TRBJ1-2 and TRBJ2-5, whereas newly diagnosed disease favored TRBV20-1 and TRBJ2-1.

As for this clonotype: Which antigen it targets is not known. No base quality values were provided; no much bigger clone lies one nucleotide off.

According to the germline V gene (reference sequence), CDR1 reads LNHNV and CDR2 reads YYDKDF. The CDR3 spans 13 residues, from the cysteine through the phenylalanine. The CDR3 DNA has 39 bases and is translated from base 1. Clipping removes 8 bases from V and 4 bases from J, with 2 as the unmatched junction base count. The library was produced with multiplex PCR. The run used an Illumina HiSeq 4000. iRepertoire HTBI primers and Arm-PCR amplification of CDR3 regions were used to construct TCR beta libraries. Before sequencing, the PCR products underwent gel purification. Processing in the source paper ran as follows. Across samples, about 63 TRBV and approximately 15 TRBJ segments were identified and used for gene usage analysis of CDR3 amino acid clonotypes. COPE and FqMerger were used to merge the filtered high-quality paired reads into contigs. BLAST was used to align contigs to IMGT TRBV, TRBD and TRBJ reference genes, and CDR3 was defined according to IMGT. Any clonotype with a frequency above 0.1% was counted as a highly expanded clone. Shannon entropy served as the measure of repertoire diversity, while the Gini coefficient captured V-J evenness. A clonotype was considered public if more than one individual shared it. Using fastp trimming at Q25 and MiXCR clonotype assembly, TCRdb reanalyzed the public sequencing data and kept in-frame beta chains. Each record represents a unique CDR3 protein, reported with the most common genes and DNA among its rows. It is TCRdb's table, rather than the study itself, that gives the V and J calls and clone size. In all, the sample holds a few hundred thousand distinct CDR3 sequences, and roughly 21% of those were seen once. Together, the top ten hold roughly 14% of the sample.

In light of the paper, this sample's time point label describes: newly diagnosed GD, antithyroid drugs for less than 3 months. For both TCR sequencing and RNA sequencing, RNA was extracted from PBMCs in TRIzol. The diagnosis of Graves' disease followed American Thyroid Association guidelines. The patients came from an endocrinology department in Xi'an, China. Each patient gave around 9.2 milliliters of peripheral blood, collected in an EDTA anticoagulant tube. Ficoll Paque Plus density gradient separation was used to isolate PBMCs, and no further T cell sorting was performed. An Agilent 2100 Bioanalyzer and agarose gel were used to check RNA quality, and a NanoDrop 2000 was used to measure RNA concentration.

This receptor was identified in a female donor with Graves disease. This sequence uses TRBV15 and TRBJ1-5, with 10 junctional bases fitting TRBD1. The sample in question was peripheral blood mononuclear cells (PBMCs), obtained at new diagnosis, from a patient treated with antithyroid drugs. The DNA sequence reads TGTGCCACCGGACAGGGGGAGAATCAGCCCCAGCATTTT. It translates to CATGQGENQPQHF.